Sequencing of this TCR beta chain was carried out in a study of T cell responses to AZD1222 COVID-19 vaccine. Findings and caveats of the study: The study found Spike-specific TCR breadth and depth rose after two AZD1222 doses. Nearly half of spike-specific TCRs reportedly target unmutated variant regions. Every sample of the repertoires postdated the peak T cell response.

As concerns this clone: Its antigen is not identified.

TCRdb's table, derived via immunoSEQ multiplex PCR, lists solely in-frame clones and lacks some. The sample contains approximately 150,000 clones, approximately 91% of which appear only once. This receptor was identified in an adult in good health. Here the sequenced sample was peripheral blood, taken on day 0 of AZD1222 vaccination.

CDR3 sequence: CASSPRRGNTGELFF. In DNA, the CDR3 is TGTGCCAGCAGTCCTCGTCGGGGGAACACCGGGGAGCTGTTTTTT. This chain joins TRBV6-5 and TRBJ2-2; D perhaps matches TRBD2 (5 bases). This CDR3 has 15 residues. Germline V gene sequence: CDR1 MNHEY, CDR2 SVGAGI. V was shortened by 5 bases and J by 1 base, with 11 bases between the two germline ends.